This T cell receptor (beta chain) was documented in a study of CD8 T cells in Susac syndrome. The recently defined diagnostic criteria for definite or probable disease were met by the Susac syndrome patients. Trimming took 3 bases from V and 10 from J, leaving 11 bases between them. Germline CDR1 and CDR2: SGHTA and FQGNSA. CDR3 length equals 12 residues. RNA totalling about 0.45 to 1 ug underwent reverse transcription with random hexamers. Multiplex immunoSEQ PCR targeted 54 Vbeta and 13 Jbeta TCR beta segments. TCRdb redid the calling of the immunoSEQ multiplex PCR reads with MiXCR, one entry per CDR3 protein. The sample gives 92,000 or so distinct CDR3 sequences, around 96% of which show up once; roughly 0.62% is in the top ten. In regard to this clonotype: Its matching antigen is unknown.

Study results and caveats: Across the total CD8+ repertoires, sixteen Susac-specific public clones were found. The CD8+ TEMRA repertoires yielded five such clones. Expansion of Susac CD8+ clones peaked in TEMRA cells and in active patients.

The sequenced material came from CD8+ T cells from PBMCs. V is TRBV7-2 and J is TRBJ2-3; no clear D gene. The clonotype comes from a human donor with Susac syndrome. The CDR3 loop is CASSFGSIAQYF. The CDR3 region has the DNA TGTGCCAGCAGCTTTGGGTCGATTGCGCAGTATTTT.